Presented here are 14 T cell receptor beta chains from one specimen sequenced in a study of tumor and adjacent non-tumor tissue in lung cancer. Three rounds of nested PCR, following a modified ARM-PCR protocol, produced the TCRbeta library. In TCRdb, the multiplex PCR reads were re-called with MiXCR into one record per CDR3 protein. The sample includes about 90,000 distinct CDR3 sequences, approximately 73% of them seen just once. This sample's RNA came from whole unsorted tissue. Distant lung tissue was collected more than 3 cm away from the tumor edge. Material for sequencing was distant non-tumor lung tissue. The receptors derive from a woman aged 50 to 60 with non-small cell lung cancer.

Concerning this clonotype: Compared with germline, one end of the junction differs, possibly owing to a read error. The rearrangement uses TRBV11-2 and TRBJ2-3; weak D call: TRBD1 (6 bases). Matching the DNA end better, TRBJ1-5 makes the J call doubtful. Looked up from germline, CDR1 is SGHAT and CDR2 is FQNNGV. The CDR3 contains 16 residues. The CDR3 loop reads CACSLGGQLATDTQHF. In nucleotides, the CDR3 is TGTGCCTGCAGCTTGGGGGGCCAGCTAGCGACAGATACGCAGCATTTT.

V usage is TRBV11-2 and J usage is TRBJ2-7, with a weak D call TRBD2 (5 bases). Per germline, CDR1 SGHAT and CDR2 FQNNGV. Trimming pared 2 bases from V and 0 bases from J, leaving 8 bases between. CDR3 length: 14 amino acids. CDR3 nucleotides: TGTGCCAGCAGCTTAACTAGTAACTCCTACGAGCAGTACTTC. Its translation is CASSLTSNSYEQYF.

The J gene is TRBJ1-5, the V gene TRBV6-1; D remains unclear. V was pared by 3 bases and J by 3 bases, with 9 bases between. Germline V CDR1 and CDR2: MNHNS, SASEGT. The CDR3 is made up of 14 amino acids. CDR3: CASSDAEFNQPQHF. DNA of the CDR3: TGTGCCAGCAGTGACGCAGAGTTCAATCAGCCCCAGCATTTT.

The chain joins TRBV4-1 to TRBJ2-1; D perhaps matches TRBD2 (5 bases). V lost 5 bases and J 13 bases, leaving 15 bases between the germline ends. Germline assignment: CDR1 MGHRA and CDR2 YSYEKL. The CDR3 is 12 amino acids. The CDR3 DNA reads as TGCGCCAGCAGCTCCCCTAGGACTGACCAGTTCTTC. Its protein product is CASSSPRTDQFF.

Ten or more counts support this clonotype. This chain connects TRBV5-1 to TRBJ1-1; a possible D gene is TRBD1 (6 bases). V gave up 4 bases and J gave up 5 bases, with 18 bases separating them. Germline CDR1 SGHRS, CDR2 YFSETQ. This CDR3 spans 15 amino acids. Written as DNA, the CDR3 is TGCGCCAGCAGCACCGATACAGGGACTGGGACTGAAGCTTTCTTT. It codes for CASSTDTGTGTEAFF.

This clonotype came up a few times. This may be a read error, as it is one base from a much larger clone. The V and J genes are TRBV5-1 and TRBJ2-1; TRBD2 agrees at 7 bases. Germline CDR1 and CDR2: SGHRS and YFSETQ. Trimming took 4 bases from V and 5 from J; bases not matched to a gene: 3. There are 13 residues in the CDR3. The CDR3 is CASSGSGDNEQFF. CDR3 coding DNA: TGCGCCAGCAGCGGAAGCGGGGACAATGAGCAGTTCTTC.

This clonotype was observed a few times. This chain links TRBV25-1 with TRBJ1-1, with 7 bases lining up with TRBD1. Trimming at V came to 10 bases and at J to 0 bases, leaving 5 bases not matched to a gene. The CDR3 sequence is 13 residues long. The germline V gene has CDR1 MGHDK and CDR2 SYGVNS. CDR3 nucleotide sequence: TGTGCCACCAGGGGACAGATGAACACTGAAGCTTTCTTT. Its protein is CATRGQMNTEAFF.

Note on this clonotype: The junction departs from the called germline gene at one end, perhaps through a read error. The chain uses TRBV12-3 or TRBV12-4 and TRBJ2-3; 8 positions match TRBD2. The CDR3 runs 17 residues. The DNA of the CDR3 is TGTGTCAGCAGACCGGCGACTAGCGTGATGAGAGCAGATACCCAGTATTTT. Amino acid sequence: CVSRPATSVMRADTQYF.

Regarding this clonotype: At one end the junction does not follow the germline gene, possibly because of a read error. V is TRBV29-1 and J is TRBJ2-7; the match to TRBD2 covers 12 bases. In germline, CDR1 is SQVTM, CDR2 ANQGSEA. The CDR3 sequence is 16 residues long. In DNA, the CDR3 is TGCAGGGTTGAAGCCCCTAGCGGGAGGGCCCCCTACCAGCAGTACTTC. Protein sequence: CRVEAPSGRAPYQQYF.

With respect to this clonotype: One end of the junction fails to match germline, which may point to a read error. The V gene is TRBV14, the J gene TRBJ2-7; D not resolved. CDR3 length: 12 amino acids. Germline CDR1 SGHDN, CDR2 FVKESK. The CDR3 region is CASSQMYREQYF. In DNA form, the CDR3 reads TGTGCTAGCAGCCAAATGTACCGCGAGCAGTACTTC.

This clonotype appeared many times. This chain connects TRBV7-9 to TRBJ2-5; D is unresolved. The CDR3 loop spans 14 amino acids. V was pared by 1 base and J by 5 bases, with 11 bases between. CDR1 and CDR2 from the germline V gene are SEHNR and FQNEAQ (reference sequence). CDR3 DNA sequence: TGTGCCAGCAGCTTAGGGCAGCCCTTCGAGACCCAGTACTTC. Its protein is CASSLGQPFETQYF.

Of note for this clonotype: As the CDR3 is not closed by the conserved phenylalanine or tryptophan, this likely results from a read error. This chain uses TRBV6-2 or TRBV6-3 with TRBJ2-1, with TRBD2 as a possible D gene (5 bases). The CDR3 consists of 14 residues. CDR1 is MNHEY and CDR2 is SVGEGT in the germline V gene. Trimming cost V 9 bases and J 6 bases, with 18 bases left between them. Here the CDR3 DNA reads TGTGCCAGGAAGCCGAGACTAACATTCAATGAGCAGTTCTCC. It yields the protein CARKPRLTFNEQFS.

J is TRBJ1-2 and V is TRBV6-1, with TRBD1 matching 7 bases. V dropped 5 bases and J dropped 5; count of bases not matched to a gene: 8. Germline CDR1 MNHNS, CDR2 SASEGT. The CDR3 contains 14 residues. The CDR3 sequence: CASSRQTGEYGYTF. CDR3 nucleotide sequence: TGTGCCAGCAGTCGCCAAACAGGGGAGTATGGCTACACCTTC.

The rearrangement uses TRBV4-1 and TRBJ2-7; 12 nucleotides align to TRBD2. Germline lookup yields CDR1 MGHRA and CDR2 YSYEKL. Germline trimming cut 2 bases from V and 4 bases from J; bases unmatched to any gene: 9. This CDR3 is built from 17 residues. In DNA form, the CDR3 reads TGCGCCAGCAGCCAACAGACTAGCGGGAGTATTATATACGAGCAGTACTTC. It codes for CASSQQTSGSIIYEQYF.